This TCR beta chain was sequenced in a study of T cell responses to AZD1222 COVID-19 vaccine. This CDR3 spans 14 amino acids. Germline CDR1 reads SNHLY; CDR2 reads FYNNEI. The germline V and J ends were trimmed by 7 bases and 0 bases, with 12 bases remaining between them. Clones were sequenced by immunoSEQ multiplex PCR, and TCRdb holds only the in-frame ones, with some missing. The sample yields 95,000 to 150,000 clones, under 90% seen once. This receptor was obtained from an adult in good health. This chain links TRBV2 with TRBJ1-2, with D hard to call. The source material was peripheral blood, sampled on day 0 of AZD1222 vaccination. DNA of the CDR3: TGTGCCAGCACTTTAGGCGGGCCTAACTATGGCTACACCTTC. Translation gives CASTLGGPNYGYTF.